Reported below is one T cell receptor beta chain. The antigen is unknown. This record belongs to a study of T cell responses to AZD1222 COVID-19 vaccine. Study-wide results and caveats: The peak T cell response came first, and repertoires were sampled only after it.

After removal of 4 bases from V and 1 base from J, the junction contained 6 bases not matched to a gene. Germline assignment: CDR1 MDHEN and CDR2 SYDVKM. This CDR3 contains 15 residues. The assay was immunoSEQ multiplex PCR, and TCRdb's table has in-frame clones only and misses some. The sample holds tens of thousands of clones, around 90% seen once. This material consisted of peripheral blood, taken on day 0 of AZD1222 vaccination. The chain couples TRBV28 to TRBJ1-2; 7 bases line up with TRBD1. This receptor was taken from an adult in good health. The CDR3 protein is CASSSSQGHNYGYTF. In nucleotides, the CDR3 is TGTGCCAGCAGTTCCTCACAGGGGCATAACTATGGCTACACCTTC.